This T cell receptor (beta chain) appears in the sequencing data of a study of T cells in Graves' hyperthyroidism and ophthalmopathy. TCR beta CDR3 regions were amplified from RNA transcripts. The TCR CDR3 was amplified in a first-round RT-PCR using the HTBI primer set. Via MiXCR, TCRdb re-called the multiplex PCR reads, giving one row per CDR3 protein. The table records 550,000 to 600,000 distinct CDR3 sequences, 46% of them present only once. The CDR3 runs 14 residues. V gave up 8 bases and J gave up 1 base; unmatched junction bases: 1. CDR1 is SGHVS, CDR2 FNYEAQ, per germline. This clonotype was recorded at least ten times.

The chain has TRBV7-6 and TRBJ1-3; 11 nucleotides match TRBD1. The receptor's source is an adult woman with Graves' disease, either hyperthyroidism or ophthalmopathy (not recorded which). The specimen was peripheral blood or thyroid tissue (not recorded which). CDR3: CASGTGGSGNTIYF. The CDR3 DNA reads TGTGCCAGCGGGACAGGGGGGTCTGGAAACACCATATATTTT.